The following is a T cell receptor beta chain sequence with its context. Its cognate antigen is unknown. V lost 6 bases and J lost 11; bases outside the gene matches: 5. CDR3 length: 13 residues. Germline lookup yields CDR1 SNHLY and CDR2 FYNNEI. This sample is drawn from a study of graft-versus-host responses after intestinal transplantation. Across the study: Multivisceral, liver-intestinal, or isolated intestinal grafts went to recipients. The whole recipient group had anti-thymocyte globulin induction followed by tacrolimus and steroids for about three years.

Measured with immunoSEQ multiplex PCR; TCRdb has only the in-frame clones, and not every one. Here the sample spans around 25,000 clones, more than 75% being singletons. Study-level findings and limits: Detected in recipient marrow were GvH clones, some of which were first observed in ileum or blood. Early HvG declines after transplant were associated with peak circulating GvH clone levels.

Source: unstimulated CD4+ T cells sorted from spleen or lymph node cells, taken before intestinal transplant. The clonotype was recovered from a human donor who received an intestinal transplant. J is TRBJ1-6 and V is TRBV2; 9 bases agree with TRBD1. This CDR3 is CASRGQGWPPLHF. In DNA form, the CDR3 reads TGTGCCAGCAGGGGACAGGGCTGGCCACCCCTCCACTTT.